This T cell receptor beta chain was obtained from a study of cytomegalovirus exposure and HLA in healthy donors. Note on this clone: The antigen is not known.

Findings of the study overall: The study flagged 150 to 200 TCR beta chains as cytomegalovirus-associated. In a later analysis, most CMV-associated TCR beta chains appeared HLA-restricted. Later examination showed HLA-associated TCR beta chains had greater clonal expansion than equally common others.

A multiplex PCR was run with 60 Vbeta primers and 13 Jbeta primers. Here immunoSEQ multiplex PCR was the method, and the copy in TCRdb shows in-frame clones only, minus some. This sample has more than 90,000 clones, with more than 60% found just once. In germline, CDR1 is SEHNR, CDR2 FQNEAQ (reference sequence). Trimming at V came to 3 bases and at J to 7 bases, leaving 5 bases not matched to a gene. CDR3 size: 14 residues. This sequence joins TRBV7-9 and TRBJ1-2; 10 positions match TRBD1. This clonotype originated in a human donor in good health. The sample comprised PBMCs. The CDR3 coding sequence is TGTGCCAGCAGCTTCGCCGGGACAGGGGTTGGCTACACCTTC. It translates to CASSFAGTGVGYTF.